The table lists the clone carrying this T cell receptor beta chain with a few counts. The data are from a study of patients and donors after allogeneic stem cell transplantation. The CDR3 covers 15 residues. V lost 6 bases and J lost 7, with 18 bases in between. TCRdb reprocessed the RT-PCR reads via MiXCR and lists one record per CDR3 protein. The data contain roughly 40,000 distinct CDR3 sequences, roughly 30% of them seen just once; the ten biggest clones take up less than 80%. This clonotype was obtained from a human donor who was either an allogeneic HSCT recipient or a stem cell or donor lymphocyte infusion donor (not recorded which). It is not recorded whose cells these are; they may come from a transplant donor. The rearrangement uses TRBV12-3 or TRBV12-4 and TRBJ1-4; D might be TRBD1 (5 bases). Input material: blood, either unsorted or a sorted T cell fraction (not recorded which). The CDR3 DNA reads TGTGCCAGCAGAATTAGGGGCCCGCCTATTGAAAAACTGTTTTTT. The encoded protein is CASRIRGPPIEKLFF.